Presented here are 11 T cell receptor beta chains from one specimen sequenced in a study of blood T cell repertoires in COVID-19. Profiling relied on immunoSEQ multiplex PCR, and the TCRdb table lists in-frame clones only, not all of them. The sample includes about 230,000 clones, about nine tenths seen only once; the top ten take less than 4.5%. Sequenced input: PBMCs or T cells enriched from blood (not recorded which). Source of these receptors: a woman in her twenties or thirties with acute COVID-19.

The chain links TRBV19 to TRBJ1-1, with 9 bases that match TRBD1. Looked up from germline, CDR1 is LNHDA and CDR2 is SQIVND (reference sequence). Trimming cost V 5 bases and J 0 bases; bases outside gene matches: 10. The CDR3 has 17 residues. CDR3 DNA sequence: TGTGCCAGTAGTCTCAGGACAGGGGTAAACATGAACACTGAAGCTTTCTTT. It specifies CASSLRTGVNMNTEAFF.

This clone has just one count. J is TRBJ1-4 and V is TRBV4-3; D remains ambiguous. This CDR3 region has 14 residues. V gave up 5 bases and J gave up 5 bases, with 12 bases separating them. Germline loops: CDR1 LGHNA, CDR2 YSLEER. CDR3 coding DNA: TGCGCCAGCAGCGCGGGCCCCGGCAATGAAAAACTGTTTTTT. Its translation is CASSAGPGNEKLFF.

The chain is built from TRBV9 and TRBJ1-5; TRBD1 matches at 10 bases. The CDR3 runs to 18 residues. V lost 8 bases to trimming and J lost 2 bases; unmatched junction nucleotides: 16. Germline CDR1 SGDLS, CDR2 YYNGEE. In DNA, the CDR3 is TGTGCCAGACGGGAACCGGGACAGGGGCGGGACGGCAATCAGCCCCAGCATTTT. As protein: CARREPGQGRDGNQPQHF.

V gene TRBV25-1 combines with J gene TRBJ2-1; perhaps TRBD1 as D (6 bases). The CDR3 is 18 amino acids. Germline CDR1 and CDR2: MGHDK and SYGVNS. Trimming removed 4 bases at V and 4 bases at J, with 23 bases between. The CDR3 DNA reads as TGTGCCAGCAGTGGGTCCCCCCACACGGGAAGGGGGTACAATGAGCAGTTCTTC. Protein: CASSGSPHTGRGYNEQFF.

CDR3 nucleotide sequence: TGTGCCAGCAGCTTAGGGCCCATTAGGACAGAGCAGTACTTC. Encoded protein: CASSLGPIRTEQYF. The chain employs TRBV11-2 and TRBJ2-7, with a possible D match to TRBD1 (5 bases). The CDR3 contains 14 residues. Trimming cost V 1 base and J 7 bases, with 14 bases left between them. Germline CDR1 is SGHAT and CDR2 is FQNNGV.

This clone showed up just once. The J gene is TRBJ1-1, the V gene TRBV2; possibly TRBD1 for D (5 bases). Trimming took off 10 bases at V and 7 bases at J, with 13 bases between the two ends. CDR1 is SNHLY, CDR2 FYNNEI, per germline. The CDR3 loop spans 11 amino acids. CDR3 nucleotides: TGTGCCACCAAACCGGGGGTTGAAGCTTTCTTT. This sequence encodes CATKPGVEAFF.

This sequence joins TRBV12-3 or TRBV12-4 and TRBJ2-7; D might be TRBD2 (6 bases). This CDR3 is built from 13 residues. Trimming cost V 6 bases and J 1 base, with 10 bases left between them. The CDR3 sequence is CASSLGTSYEQYF. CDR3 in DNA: TGTGCCAGCAGCCTCGGGACTTCCTACGAGCAGTACTTC.

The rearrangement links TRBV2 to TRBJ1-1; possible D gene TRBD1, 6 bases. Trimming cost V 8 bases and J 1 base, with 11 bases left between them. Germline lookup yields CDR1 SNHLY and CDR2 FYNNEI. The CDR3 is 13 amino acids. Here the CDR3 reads CASEDRGNTEAFF. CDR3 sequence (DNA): TGTGCCAGCGAGGACAGAGGGAACACTGAAGCTTTCTTT.

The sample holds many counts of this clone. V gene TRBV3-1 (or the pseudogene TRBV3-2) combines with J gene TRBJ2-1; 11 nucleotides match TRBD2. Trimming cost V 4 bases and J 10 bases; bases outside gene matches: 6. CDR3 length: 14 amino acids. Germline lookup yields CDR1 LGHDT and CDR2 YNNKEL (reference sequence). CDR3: CASSPGLAGLEQFF. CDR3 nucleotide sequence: TGTGCCAGCAGCCCCGGACTAGCGGGCTTGGAGCAGTTCTTC.

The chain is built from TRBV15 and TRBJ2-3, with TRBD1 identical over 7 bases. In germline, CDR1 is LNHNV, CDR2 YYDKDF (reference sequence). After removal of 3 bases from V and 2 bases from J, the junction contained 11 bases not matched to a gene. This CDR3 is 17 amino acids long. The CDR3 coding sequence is TGTGCCACCAGCAGCACCGTGACAGGGCTGGTCACAGATACGCAGTATTTT. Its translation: CATSSTVTGLVTDTQYF.

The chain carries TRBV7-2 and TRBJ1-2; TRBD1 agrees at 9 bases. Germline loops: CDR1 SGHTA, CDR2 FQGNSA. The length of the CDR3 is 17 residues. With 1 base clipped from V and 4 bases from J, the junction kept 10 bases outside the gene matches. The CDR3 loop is CASSLGTGESPGYGYTF. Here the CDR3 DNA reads TGTGCCAGCAGCTTAGGGACAGGGGAATCCCCCGGCTATGGCTACACCTTC.